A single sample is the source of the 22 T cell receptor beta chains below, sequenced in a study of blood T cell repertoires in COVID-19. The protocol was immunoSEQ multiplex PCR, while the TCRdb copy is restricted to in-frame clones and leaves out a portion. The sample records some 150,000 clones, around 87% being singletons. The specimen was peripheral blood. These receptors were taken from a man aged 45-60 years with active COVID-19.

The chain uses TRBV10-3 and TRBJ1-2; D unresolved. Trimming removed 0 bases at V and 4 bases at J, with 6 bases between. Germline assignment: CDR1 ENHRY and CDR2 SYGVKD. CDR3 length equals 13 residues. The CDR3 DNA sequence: TGTGCCATCAGTGAGTCGGGCCCCTATGGCTACACCTTC. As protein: CAISESGPYGYTF.

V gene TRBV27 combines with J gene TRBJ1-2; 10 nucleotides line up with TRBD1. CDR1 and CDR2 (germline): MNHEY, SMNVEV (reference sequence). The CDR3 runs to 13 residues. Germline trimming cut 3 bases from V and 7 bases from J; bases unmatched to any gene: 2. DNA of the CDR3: TGTGCCAGCAGTTTTGGGGACAGGGGTGGCTACACCTTC. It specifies CASSFGDRGGYTF.

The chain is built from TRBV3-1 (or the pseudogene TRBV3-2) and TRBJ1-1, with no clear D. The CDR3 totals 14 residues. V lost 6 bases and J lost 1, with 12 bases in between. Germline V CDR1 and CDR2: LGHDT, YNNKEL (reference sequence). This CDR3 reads CASSPDLSNTEAFF. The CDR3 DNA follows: TGTGCCAGCAGTCCCGACTTATCGAACACTGAAGCTTTCTTT.

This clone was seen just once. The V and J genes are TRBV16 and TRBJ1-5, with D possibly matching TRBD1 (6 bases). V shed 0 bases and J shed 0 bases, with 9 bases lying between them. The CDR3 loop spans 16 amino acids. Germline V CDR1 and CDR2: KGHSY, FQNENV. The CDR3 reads CASSQSTGNSNQPQHF. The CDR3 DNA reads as TGTGCCAGCAGCCAATCTACAGGGAATAGCAATCAGCCCCAGCATTTT.

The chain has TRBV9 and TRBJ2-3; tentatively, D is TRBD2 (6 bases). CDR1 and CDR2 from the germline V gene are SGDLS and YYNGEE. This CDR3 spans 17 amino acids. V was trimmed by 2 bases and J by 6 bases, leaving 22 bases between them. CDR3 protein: CASSVEVGRDPSDTQYF. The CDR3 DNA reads TGTGCCAGCAGCGTCGAGGTGGGGCGGGACCCCTCCGATACGCAGTATTTT.

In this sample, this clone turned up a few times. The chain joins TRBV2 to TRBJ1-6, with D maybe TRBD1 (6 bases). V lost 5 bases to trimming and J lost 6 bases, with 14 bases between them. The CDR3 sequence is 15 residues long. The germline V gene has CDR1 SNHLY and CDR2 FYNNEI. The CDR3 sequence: CASSFSGAGNSPLHF. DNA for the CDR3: TGTGCCAGCAGTTTTTCAGGGGCAGGTAATTCACCCCTCCACTTT. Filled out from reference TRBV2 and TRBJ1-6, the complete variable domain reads EPEVTQTPSHQVTQMGQEVILRCVPISNHLYFYWYRQILGQKVEFLVSFYNNEISEKSEIFDDQFSVERPDGSNFTLKIRSTKLEDSAMYFCASSFSGAGNSPLHFGNGTRLTVT.

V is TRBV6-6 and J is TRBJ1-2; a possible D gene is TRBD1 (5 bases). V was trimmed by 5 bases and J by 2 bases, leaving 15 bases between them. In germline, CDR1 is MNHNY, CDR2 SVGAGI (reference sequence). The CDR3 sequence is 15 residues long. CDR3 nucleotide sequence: TGTGCCAGCAGTGGGGTCGGGGGAGACAACTATGGCTACACCTTC. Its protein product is CASSGVGGDNYGYTF.

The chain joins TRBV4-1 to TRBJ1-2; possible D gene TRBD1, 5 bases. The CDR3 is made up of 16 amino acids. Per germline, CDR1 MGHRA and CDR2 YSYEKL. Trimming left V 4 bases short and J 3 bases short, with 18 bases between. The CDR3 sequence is CASSPTGGSLDYGYTF. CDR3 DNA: TGCGCCAGCAGCCCCACGGGGGGATCGTTGGACTATGGCTACACCTTC.

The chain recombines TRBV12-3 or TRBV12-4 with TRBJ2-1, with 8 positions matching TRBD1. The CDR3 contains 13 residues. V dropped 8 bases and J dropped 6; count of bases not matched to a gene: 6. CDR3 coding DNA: TGTGCCAGCCGACAGGGGAGGTTCAATGAGCAGTTCTTC. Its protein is CASRQGRFNEQFF.

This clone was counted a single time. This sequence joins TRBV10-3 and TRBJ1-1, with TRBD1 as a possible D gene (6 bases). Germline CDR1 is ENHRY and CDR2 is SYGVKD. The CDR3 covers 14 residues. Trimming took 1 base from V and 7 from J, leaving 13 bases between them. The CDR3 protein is CAISEFGEQGEAFF. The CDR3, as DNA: TGTGCCATCAGTGAGTTCGGGGAACAGGGTGAAGCTTTCTTT.

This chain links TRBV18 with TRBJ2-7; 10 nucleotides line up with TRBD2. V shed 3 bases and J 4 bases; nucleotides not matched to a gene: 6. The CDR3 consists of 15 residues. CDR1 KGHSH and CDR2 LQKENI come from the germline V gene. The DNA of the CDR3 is TGTGCCAGCTCACCTGGGGCTAGCGGGGGTTACGAGCAGTACTTC. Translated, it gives CASSPGASGGYEQYF.

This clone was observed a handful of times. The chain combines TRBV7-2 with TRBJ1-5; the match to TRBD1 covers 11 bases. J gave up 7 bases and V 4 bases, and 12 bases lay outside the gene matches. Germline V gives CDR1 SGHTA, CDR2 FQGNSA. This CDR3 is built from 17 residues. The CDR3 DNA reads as TGTGCCAGCAGCTATTCTTGGACAGGGGGCGCCCGGCAGCCCCAGCATTTT. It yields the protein CASSYSWTGGARQPQHF.

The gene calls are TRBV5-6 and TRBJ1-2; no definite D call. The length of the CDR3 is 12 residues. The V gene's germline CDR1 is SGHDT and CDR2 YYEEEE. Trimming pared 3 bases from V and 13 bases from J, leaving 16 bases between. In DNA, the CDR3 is TGTGCCAGCAGCTCGGATAGGACTCTTTGCACCTTC. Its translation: CASSSDRTLCTF.

The CDR3: CASSLAGQGSTGELFF. In nucleotides, the CDR3 is TGTGCCAGCAGCTTGGCGGGACAGGGTAGCACCGGGGAGCTGTTTTTT. The V call is TRBV5-4, the J call TRBJ2-2; 9 bases align to TRBD1. The CDR3 is 16 residues long. V shed 0 bases, J shed 4 bases, and the junction held 4 bases outside the gene matches. Germline CDR1 reads SGHNT; CDR2 reads YYREEE (reference sequence).

The CDR3 nucleotides read TGTGCCAGCAGGAGGGAACTAGGTTCCGCCGAGCAGTACTTC. Amino acids: CASRRELGSAEQYF. This sequence joins TRBV2 and TRBJ2-7, with D possibly matching TRBD2 (5 bases). The CDR3 covers 14 residues. Deletions cut 6 bases from V and 6 bases from J, with 18 bases between. Germline lookup yields CDR1 SNHLY and CDR2 FYNNEI.

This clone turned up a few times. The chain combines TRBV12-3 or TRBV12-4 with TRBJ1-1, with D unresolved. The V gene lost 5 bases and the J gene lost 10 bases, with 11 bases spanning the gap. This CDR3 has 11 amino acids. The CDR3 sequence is CASSDFDRAFF. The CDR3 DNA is TGTGCCAGCAGTGACTTCGATCGAGCTTTCTTT.

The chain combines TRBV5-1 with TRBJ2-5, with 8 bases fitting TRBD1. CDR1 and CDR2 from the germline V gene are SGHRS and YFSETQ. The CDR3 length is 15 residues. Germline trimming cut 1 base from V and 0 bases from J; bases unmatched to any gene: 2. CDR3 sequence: CASSLNRGYQETQYF. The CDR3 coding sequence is TGCGCCAGCAGCTTGAACAGGGGGTACCAAGAGACCCAGTACTTC.

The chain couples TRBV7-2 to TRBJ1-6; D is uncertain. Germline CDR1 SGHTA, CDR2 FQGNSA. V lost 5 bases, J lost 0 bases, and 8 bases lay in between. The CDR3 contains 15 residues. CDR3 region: CASSEPRSYNSPLHF. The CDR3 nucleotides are TGTGCCAGCAGCGAGCCGCGCTCCTATAATTCACCCCTCCACTTT.

The CDR3 DNA follows: TGTGCCAGCAGCTTCGCCGACTCCCAAGAGACCCAGTACTTC. Encoded protein: CASSFADSQETQYF. V is TRBV7-9 and J is TRBJ2-5; D uncertain. V was cut by 3 bases and J by 1 base, with 9 bases left in between. This CDR3 has 14 residues. CDR1 is SEHNR and CDR2 is FQNEAQ in the germline V gene (reference sequence).

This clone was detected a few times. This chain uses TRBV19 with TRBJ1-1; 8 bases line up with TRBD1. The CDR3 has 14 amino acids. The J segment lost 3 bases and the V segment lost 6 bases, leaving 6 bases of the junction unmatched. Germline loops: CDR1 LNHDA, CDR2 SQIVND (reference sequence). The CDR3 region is CASSYHRGDTEAFF. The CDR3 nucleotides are TGTGCCAGTAGCTACCACAGGGGGGACACTGAAGCTTTCTTT.

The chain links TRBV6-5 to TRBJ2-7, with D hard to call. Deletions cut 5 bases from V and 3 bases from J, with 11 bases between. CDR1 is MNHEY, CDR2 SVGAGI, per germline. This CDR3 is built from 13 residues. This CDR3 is CASSRSNSYEQYF. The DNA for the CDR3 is TGTGCCAGCAGTCGCAGTAACAGCTACGAGCAGTACTTC.

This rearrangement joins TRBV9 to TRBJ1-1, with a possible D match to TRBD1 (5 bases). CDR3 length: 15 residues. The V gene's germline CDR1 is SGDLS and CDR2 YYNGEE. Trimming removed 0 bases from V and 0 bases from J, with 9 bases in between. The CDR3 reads CASSVGTRMNTEAFF. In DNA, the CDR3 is TGTGCCAGCAGCGTAGGGACACGGATGAACACTGAAGCTTTCTTT. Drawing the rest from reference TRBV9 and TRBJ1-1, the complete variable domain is DSGVTQTPKHLITATGQRVTLRCSPRSGDLSVYWYQQSLDQGLQFLIQYYNGEERAKGNILERFSAQQFPDLHSELNLSSLELGDSALYFCASSVGTRMNTEAFFGQGTRLTVV.